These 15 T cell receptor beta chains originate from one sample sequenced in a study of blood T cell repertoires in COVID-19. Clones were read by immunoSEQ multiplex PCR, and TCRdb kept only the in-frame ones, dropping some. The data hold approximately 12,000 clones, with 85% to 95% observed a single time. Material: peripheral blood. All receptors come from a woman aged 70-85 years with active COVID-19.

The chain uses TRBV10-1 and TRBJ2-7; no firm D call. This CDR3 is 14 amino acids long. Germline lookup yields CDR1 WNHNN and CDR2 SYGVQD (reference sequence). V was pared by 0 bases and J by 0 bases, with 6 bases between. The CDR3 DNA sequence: TGCGCCAGCAGTGAGTCTCCGGTCTCCTACGAGCAGTACTTC. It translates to CASSESPVSYEQYF.

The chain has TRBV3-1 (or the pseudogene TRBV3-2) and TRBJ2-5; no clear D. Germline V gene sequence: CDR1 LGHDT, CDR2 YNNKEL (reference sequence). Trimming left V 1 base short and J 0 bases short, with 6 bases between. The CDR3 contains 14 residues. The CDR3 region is CASSQVQYQETQYF. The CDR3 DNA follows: TGTGCCAGCAGCCAAGTACAGTACCAAGAGACCCAGTACTTC.

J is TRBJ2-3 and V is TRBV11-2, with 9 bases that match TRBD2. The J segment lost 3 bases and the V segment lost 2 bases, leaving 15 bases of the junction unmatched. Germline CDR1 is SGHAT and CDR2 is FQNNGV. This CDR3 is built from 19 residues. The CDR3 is CASSLSITRGRAETDTQYF. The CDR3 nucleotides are TGTGCCAGCAGCTTATCTATCACCCGCGGGAGGGCCGAGACAGATACGCAGTATTTT.

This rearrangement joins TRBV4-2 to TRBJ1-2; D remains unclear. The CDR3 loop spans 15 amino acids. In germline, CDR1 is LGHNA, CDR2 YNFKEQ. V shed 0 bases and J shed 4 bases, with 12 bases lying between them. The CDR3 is CASSQDVAPGYGYTF. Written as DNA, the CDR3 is TGTGCCAGCAGCCAAGATGTAGCGCCGGGCTATGGCTACACCTTC.

The CDR3 bases are TGTGCCAGCTCACCATGGGAGGACGAGCAGTACTTC. Amino acid sequence: CASSPWEDEQYF. The rearrangement uses TRBV18 and TRBJ2-7; a possible D gene is TRBD2 (6 bases). The CDR3 runs to 12 residues. Germline-derived CDR1 and CDR2 are KGHSH and LQKENI. V lost 2 bases and J lost 5, with 7 bases in between.

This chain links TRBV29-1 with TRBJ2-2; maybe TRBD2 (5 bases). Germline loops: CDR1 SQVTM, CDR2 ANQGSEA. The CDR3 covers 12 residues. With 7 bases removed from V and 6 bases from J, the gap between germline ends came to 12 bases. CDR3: CSAHAGAGELFF. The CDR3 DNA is TGCAGCGCCCATGCCGGGGCCGGGGAGCTGTTTTTT.

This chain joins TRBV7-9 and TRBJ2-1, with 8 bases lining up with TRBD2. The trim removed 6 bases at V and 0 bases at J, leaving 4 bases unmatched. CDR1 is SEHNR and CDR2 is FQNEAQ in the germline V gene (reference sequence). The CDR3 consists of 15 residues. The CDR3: CASSKREPSYNEQFF. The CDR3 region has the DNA TGTGCCAGCAGTAAGCGGGAGCCCTCCTACAATGAGCAGTTCTTC.

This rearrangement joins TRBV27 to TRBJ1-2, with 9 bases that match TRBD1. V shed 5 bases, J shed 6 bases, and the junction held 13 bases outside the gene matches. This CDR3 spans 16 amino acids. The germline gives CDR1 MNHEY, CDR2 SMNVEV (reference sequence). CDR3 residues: CASSARRGTGIDGYTF. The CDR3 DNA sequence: TGTGCCAGCAGTGCCCGTCGCGGGACAGGGATCGATGGCTACACCTTC.

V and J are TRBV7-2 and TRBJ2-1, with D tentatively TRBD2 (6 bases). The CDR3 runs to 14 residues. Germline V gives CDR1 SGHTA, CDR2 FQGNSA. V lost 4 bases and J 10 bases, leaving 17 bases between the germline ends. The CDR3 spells CASSSLRDFYEQFF. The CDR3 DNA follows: TGTGCCAGCAGCTCCTTACGGGACTTTTACGAGCAGTTCTTC.

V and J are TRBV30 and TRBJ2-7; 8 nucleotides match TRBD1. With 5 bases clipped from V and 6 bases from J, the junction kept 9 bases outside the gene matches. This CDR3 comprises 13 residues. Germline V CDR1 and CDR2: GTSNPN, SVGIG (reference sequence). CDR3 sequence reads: CAWSQGAEGEQYF. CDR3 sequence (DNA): TGTGCCTGGTCGCAGGGGGCGGAGGGCGAGCAGTACTTC.

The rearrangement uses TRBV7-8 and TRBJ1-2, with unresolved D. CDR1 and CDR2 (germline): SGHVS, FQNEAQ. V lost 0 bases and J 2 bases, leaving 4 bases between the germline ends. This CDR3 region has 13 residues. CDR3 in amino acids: CASSLAQNYGYTF. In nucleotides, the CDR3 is TGTGCCAGCAGCTTAGCACAGAACTATGGCTACACCTTC.

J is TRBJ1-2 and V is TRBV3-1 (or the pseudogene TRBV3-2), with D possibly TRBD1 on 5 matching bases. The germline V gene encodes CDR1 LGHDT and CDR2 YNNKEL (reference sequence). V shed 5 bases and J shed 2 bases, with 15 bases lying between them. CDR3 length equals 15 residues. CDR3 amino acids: CASSGIPQGNYGYTF. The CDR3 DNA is TGTGCCAGCAGCGGAATTCCTCAGGGAAACTATGGCTACACCTTC.

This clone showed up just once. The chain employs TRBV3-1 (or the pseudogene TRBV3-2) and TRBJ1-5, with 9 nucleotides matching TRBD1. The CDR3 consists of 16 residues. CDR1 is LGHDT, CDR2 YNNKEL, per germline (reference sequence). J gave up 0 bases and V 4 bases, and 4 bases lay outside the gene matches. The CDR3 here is CASSRGTGSSNQPQHF. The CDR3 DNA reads TGTGCCAGCAGCCGGGGGACAGGGAGTAGCAATCAGCCCCAGCATTTT.

The CDR3 is CASSNRDSPYEQYF. DNA of the CDR3: TGTGCCAGCAGCAACCGGGACAGTCCCTACGAGCAGTACTTC. This chain joins TRBV9 and TRBJ2-7; 7 positions match TRBD1. CDR3 length: 14 residues. Germline lookup yields CDR1 SGDLS and CDR2 YYNGEE. Trimming cost V 4 bases and J 2 bases; bases outside gene matches: 6.

The CDR3 bases are TGTGCCAGTATGGCGGGAGGGCCTGGCTACGAGCAGTACTTC. Translating gives CASMAGGPGYEQYF. The V gene is TRBV19, the J gene TRBJ2-7, with 9 positions matching TRBD2. CDR1 is LNHDA, CDR2 SQIVND, per germline (reference sequence). The V segment lost 7 bases and the J segment 3 bases; nucleotides outside the gene matches: 7. The CDR3 has 14 amino acids.